This is a list of T cell receptor beta chains from one sample in a study of response to subunit inactivated influenza vaccine. TCRdb reprocessed the RT-PCR reads with MiXCR, giving one entry per CDR3 protein. The sample holds about 480,000 distinct CDR3 sequences; less than 30% are singletons and the top ten take under 2.5%. The sample was CD4+ T cells sorted from PBMCs, taken less than 6 days after vaccination. The receptor set was obtained from a man aged 45-60 years who received an inactivated influenza vaccine. The CDR3 runs from the conserved cysteine through the conserved F or W. D genes are given only for firm matches. Only some rows state a clone size, as once, few, many or a class for expanded clones.

V gene	J gene	clone size	D gene	CDR3 DNA	CDR3 protein
TRBV5-1	TRBJ2-7	few	TRBD1	TGCGCCAGCAGCTTTGGACAGGGATACACCTACGAGCAGTACTTC	CASSFGQGYTYEQYF
TRBV4-2	TRBJ2-1	NA	TRBD2	TGTGCCAGCAGCCAAAAAAGGACTAGCGGCGACAATGAGCAGTTCTTC	CASSQKRTSGDNEQFF
TRBV20-1	TRBJ2-7	NA	NA	TGCAGTGCTCCAGGCCAGGGGCTCGGGAAGCAGTACTTC	CSAPGQGLGKQYF
TRBV5-1	TRBJ2-1	NA	TRBD2	TGCGCCAGCAGTAGCGGGCCCCGCCTTAGCTCCTACAATGAGCAGTTCTTC	CASSSGPRLSSYNEQFF
TRBV6-2/TRBV6-3	TRBJ2-5	NA	TRBD2	TGTGCCAGCAGTTACAGTGGTGTAGCGGGGGAGTGGGAGACCCAGTACTTC	CASSYSGVAGEWETQYF
TRBV10-3	TRBJ2-2	many	NA	TGTGCCATCAGTGAGTCCTTCAACACCGGGGAGCTGTTTTTT	CAISESFNTGELFF
TRBV5-1	TRBJ2-6	few	NA	TGCGCCAGCAGCTTAATGACCTCTGGGGCCAACGTCCTGACTTTC	CASSLMTSGANVLTF
TRBV4-3	TRBJ2-7	few	NA	TGCGCCAGCAGCCAAGAGGGCAGATTCTACGAGCAGTACTTC	CASSQEGRFYEQYF
TRBV11-2	TRBJ2-6	NA	TRBD1	TGTGCCAGCAGCTCCCCGACTCGGACAGGAAAAACCTCTGGGGCCAACGTCCTGACTTTC	CASSSPTRTGKTSGANVLTF
TRBV20-1	TRBJ2-7	NA	NA	TGCAGTGCTAGAGATCCGTTTGCCTACGAGCAGTACTTC	CSARDPFAYEQYF
TRBV4-3	TRBJ2-7	few	NA	TGCGCCAGCAGCCCCCTTTGCGAGCAGTACTTC	CASSPLCEQYF
TRBV7-2	TRBJ2-1	few	NA	TGTGCCAGCAGCTTATATCAGGGGTACAATGAGCAGTTCTTC	CASSLYQGYNEQFF
TRBV6-6	TRBJ1-5	NA	NA	TGTGCCAGCAGTACCTCAGGGAATCAGCCCCAGCATTTT	CASSTSGNQPQHF
TRBV20-1	TRBJ2-1	NA	TRBD1	TGCAGTGCTAGCCTTAACAGGGGACACAATGAGCAGTTCTTC	CSASLNRGHNEQFF
TRBV5-1	TRBJ1-6	NA	NA	TGCGCCAGCAGGAATGGAGGGACCAATAATTCACCCCTCCACTTT	CASRNGGTNNSPLHF
TRBV5-1	TRBJ2-4	NA	NA	TGCGCCAGCAGCCCCCTGACCCTAGCCAAAAACATTCAGTACTTC	CASSPLTLAKNIQYF
TRBV12-3/TRBV12-4	TRBJ2-2	NA	NA	TGTGCCAGCGGGACAGACGGGAGGACCGGGGAGCTGTTTTTT	CASGTDGRTGELFF
TRBV6-5	TRBJ2-7	NA	NA	TGTGCCAGCAGTTACGGGACACCTAAGTCCTACGAGCAGTACTTC	CASSYGTPKSYEQYF
TRBV28	TRBJ2-5	few	NA	TGTGCCAGCACCCCCGGGGCTCAACTCCAAGAGACCCAGTACTTC	CASTPGAQLQETQYF
TRBV4-3	TRBJ1-1	NA	NA	TGCGCCAGCAGCCACACGGCAGGCTGGAACACTGAAGCTTTCTTT	CASSHTAGWNTEAFF
TRBV7-2	TRBJ1-2	NA	NA	TGTGCCAGCAGCTTAGGGAATATCGGGGGGCCCTATGGCTACACCTTC	CASSLGNIGGPYGYTF
TRBV5-1	TRBJ1-2	NA	TRBD1	TGCGCCAGCAGCTTGGACAGGGGGCTGGATGGCTACACCTTC	CASSLDRGLDGYTF
TRBV5-5	TRBJ1-1	many	NA	TGTGCCAGCAGCTTGGGAACTAACACTGAAGCTTTCTTT	CASSLGTNTEAFF
TRBV27	TRBJ2-1	NA	NA	TGTGCCAGCAGTCAAAGAAAGACCTGGGTGGATGAGCAGTTCTTC	CASSQRKTWVDEQFF
TRBV5-1	TRBJ2-3	NA	TRBD1	TGCGCCAGCAGTTCCGGGACAGGGGCAGATACGCAGTATTTT	CASSSGTGADTQYF
TRBV15	TRBJ2-1	few	TRBD1	TGTGCCACCAGCAGAGCAGACAGGGTACTCAATGAGCAGTTCTTC	CATSRADRVLNEQFF
TRBV7-2	TRBJ2-1	NA	TRBD2	TGTGCCAGCAGCTTCCGGGCTAGCGGTTACAATGAGCAGTTCTTC	CASSFRASGYNEQFF
TRBV7-2	TRBJ2-1	few	NA	TGTGCCAGCAGCGAACGGCCGGGGCTAGAGGGGTTCTTC	CASSERPGLEGFF
TRBV29-1	TRBJ2-5	few	NA	TGCAGCGTTCCCCCTCTTGAGGGGCTGGAGACCCAGTACTTC	CSVPPLEGLETQYF
TRBV2	TRBJ2-3	once	NA	TGTGCCAGCAGTGAGGGCAGCACAGATACGCAGTATTTT	CASSEGSTDTQYF
TRBV28	TRBJ2-1	NA	TRBD1	TGTGCCAGCAGTTTAACAGGGGGAATCGATTTCTCCTACAATGAGCAGTTCTTC	CASSLTGGIDFSYNEQFF
TRBV4-1	TRBJ2-7	few	NA	TGCGCCAGCAGCCAAATTCTCACGGGACGCAACGAGCAGTACTTC	CASSQILTGRNEQYF
TRBV24-1	TRBJ2-1	few	NA	TGTGCCACCAGTGCCGGATGGGATGAGCAGTTCTTC	CATSAGWDEQFF
TRBV4-2	TRBJ1-3	few	NA	TGTGCCAGCAGCCAAGAAGGGGGGTTTGGAAACACCATATATTTT	CASSQEGGFGNTIYF
TRBV4-2	TRBJ2-3	NA	NA	TGTGCCAGCAGCCAACTACTAGGGGACACAGATACGCAGTATTTT	CASSQLLGDTDTQYF
TRBV18	TRBJ2-7	NA	NA	TGTGCCAGCTCACCGAGGACAGGCGGGAACTACGAGCAGTACTTC	CASSPRTGGNYEQYF
TRBV10-3	TRBJ2-5	NA	NA	TGTGCCATCAGTGAGTCGGGCAGCCAAGAGACCCAGTACTTC	CAISESGSQETQYF
TRBV12-3/TRBV12-4	TRBJ2-1	few	TRBD1	TGTGCCAGCAGCAGGGGGCAAGCCGAGAGGAGCTACAATGAGCAGTTCTTC	CASSRGQAERSYNEQFF
TRBV20-1	TRBJ2-5	NA	NA	TGCAGTGCTAGCCGGGGACATCCTCAGGAGACCCAGTACTTC	CSASRGHPQETQYF
TRBV6-5	TRBJ2-1	NA	NA	TGTGCCAGCAGTTACTCCAACGGCTACAATGAGCAGTTCTTC	CASSYSNGYNEQFF
TRBV28	TRBJ2-7	NA	NA	TGTGCCAGCAGTTTAGGGACACCTATCTCCTACGAGCAGTACTTC	CASSLGTPISYEQYF
TRBV20-1	TRBJ1-6	NA	NA	TGCTGTGCTAGATCACAGGGAAGGGATTATAATTCACCCCTCCACTTT	CCARSQGRDYNSPLHF
TRBV7-3	TRBJ2-1	NA	NA	TGTGCCAGCAGCTTAACTGCGGGGCACAATGAGCAGTTCTTC	CASSLTAGHNEQFF
TRBV6-5	TRBJ2-2	NA	TRBD1	TGTGCCAGCAGTTACCCGACAGGGGGGGCCACCGGGGAGCTGTTTTTT	CASSYPTGGATGELFF
TRBV7-2	TRBJ2-2	NA	NA	TGTGCCAGCAGCCGACGGGAGTCCGGGGAGCTGTTTTTT	CASSRRESGELFF